A single sample gave rise to the 27 T cell receptor beta chains below, sequenced in a study of T cell repertoires in aging, cancer and after chemotherapy (dated by TCRdb to about 2019). The listed sequencing device is Illumina MiSeq. Rearranged TRB sequences spanning V, D and J segments were amplified in a multiplex touch-down PCR with a mixed TRB-A/B primer pool. TCRdb reprocessing: public reads trimmed at Q25 with fastp, clones called with MiXCR, in-frame beta chains kept. A single entry per CDR3 protein holds the most common genes and DNA from its merged rows. In all, the sample holds thousands of distinct CDR3 sequences, and about 28% of those were seen once. In total, the top ten clones hold 5.9% of the sample. Instead of sorted cells or RNA, genomic DNA extracted from peripheral blood served as the source for amplifying TCR beta rearrangements. The material sequenced was blood. Every receptor here comes from a human donor in good health.

V is TRBV10-3 and J is TRBJ1-1; D possibly corresponds to TRBD1 (5 bases). CDR3 size: 14 residues. Per germline, CDR1 ENHRY and CDR2 SYGVKD. The V end was cut by 4 bases, the J end by 3 bases, with 12 bases between. The CDR3 region is CAISGGTGDTEAFF. CDR3 DNA sequence: TGTGCCATCAGTGGAGGGACGGGAGACACTGAAGCTTTCTTT.

V gene TRBV5-1 combines with J gene TRBJ2-5; no reliable D call. This CDR3 has 13 residues. The germline gives CDR1 SGHRS, CDR2 YFSETQ. Trimming removed 6 bases from V and 5 bases from J, with 14 bases in between. CDR3 coding DNA: TGCGCCAGCAACAGACAACCCCTGGAGACCCAGTACTTC. Translation gives CASNRQPLETQYF. The whole variable domain, filled in from reference TRBV5-1 and TRBJ2-5, reads KAGVTQTPRYLIKTRGQQVTLSCSPISGHRSVSWYQQTPGQGLQFLFEYFSETQRNKGNFPGRFSGRQFSNSRSEMNVSTLELGDSALYLCASNRQPLETQYFGPGTRLLVL.

The sample holds a few counts of this clonotype. The chain employs TRBV5-4 and TRBJ1-6; possibly TRBD1 for D (6 bases). Germline-derived CDR1 and CDR2 are SGHNT and YYREEE (reference sequence). CDR3 length: 15 residues. Between the trimmed V and J ends, which lost 5 bases and 7 bases, there was a span of 16 bases. The CDR3 is CASSTWTANNSPLHF. CDR3 nucleotides: TGTGCCAGCAGTACGTGGACAGCGAACAATTCACCCCTCCACTTT.

This clonotype was observed a few times. The rearrangement links TRBV6-5 to TRBJ1-3, with D perhaps matching TRBD1 (6 bases). This CDR3 is 14 amino acids long. CDR1 MNHEY and CDR2 SVGAGI come from the germline V gene. V was shortened by 7 bases and J by 0 bases, with 10 bases between the two germline ends. CDR3 region: CASTRTASGNTIYF. CDR3 coding DNA: TGTGCCAGCACTCGGACAGCCTCTGGAAACACCATATATTTT.

This clonotype has a handful of counts. The V call is TRBV10-3, the J call TRBJ2-3, with no clear D. The CDR3 loop spans 14 amino acids. Germline V CDR1 and CDR2: ENHRY, SYGVKD. The germline V and J ends were trimmed by 0 bases and 5 bases, with 9 bases remaining between them. The CDR3 DNA follows: TGTGCCATCAGTGAGTCGTGGACGGTAGATACGCAGTATTTT. As protein: CAISESWTVDTQYF.

This clonotype was detected only a few times. The chain employs TRBV6-5 and TRBJ2-5; a possible D gene is TRBD1 (7 bases). The germline CDR1 and CDR2 sequences are MNHEY and SVGAGI. The CDR3 contains 15 residues. The V end lost 8 bases, the J end lost 2 bases, and 18 bases lay between the germline ends. The CDR3: CASGLLGTVQETQYF. CDR3 nucleotides: TGTGCCAGCGGACTACTCGGGACAGTTCAAGAGACCCAGTACTTC.

In this sample, this clonotype is medium-sized. This chain uses TRBV19 with TRBJ2-7; D gene unclear. The CDR3 spans 13 residues. Trimming removed 5 bases at V and 1 base at J, with 9 bases between. Germline loops: CDR1 LNHDA, CDR2 SQIVND (reference sequence). The CDR3 region has the DNA TGTGCCAGTAGTTTGTCAGCTTCCTACGAGCAGTACTTC. Protein sequence: CASSLSASYEQYF.

The chain is built from TRBV18 and TRBJ1-3; 9 bases map to TRBD1. The V segment lost 6 bases and the J segment 0 bases; nucleotides outside the gene matches: 12. CDR3 length equals 18 residues. The germline V gene has CDR1 KGHSH and CDR2 LQKENI. The CDR3 here is CASSRQGEASLSGNTIYF. Written as DNA, the CDR3 is TGTGCCAGCTCGAGACAGGGGGAGGCATCGCTCTCTGGAAACACCATATATTTT.

This rearrangement joins TRBV4-2 to TRBJ1-2; 8 bases line up with TRBD1. V lost 4 bases to trimming and J lost 0 bases; unmatched junction nucleotides: 7. Germline V gene sequence: CDR1 LGHNA, CDR2 YNFKEQ. CDR3 size: 16 residues. The CDR3 spells CASSPTGGTTNYGYTF. As DNA, the CDR3 is TGTGCCAGCAGCCCAACAGGGGGAACAACTAACTATGGCTACACCTTC.

This clonotype was detected only a few times. The CDR3 region is CASSPAGTGDYNEQFF. CDR3 bases: TGTGCCAGCAGCCCGGCCGGGACAGGAGATTACAATGAGCAGTTCTTC. The chain combines TRBV13 with TRBJ2-1, with 8 bases fitting TRBD1. The length of the CDR3 is 16 residues. CDR1 and CDR2 (germline): PRHDT, FYEKMQ (reference sequence). J lost 4 bases, V lost 5 bases, and 10 bases had no gene match.

This clonotype was seen a handful of times. The junction departs from germline at one end; a sequencing error may be responsible. The chain uses TRBV5-4 and TRBJ2-1, with TRBD2 identical over 11 bases. The length of the CDR3 is 15 residues. CDR1 SGHNT and CDR2 YYREEE come from the germline V gene (reference sequence). CDR3 in amino acids: CASSDLSGGEIEQFF. CDR3 nucleotide sequence: TGCGCCAGCAGTGATCTTAGCGGGGGGGAGATTGAGCAGTTCTTC.

The sample holds a few counts of this clonotype. This chain links TRBV6-1 with TRBJ1-1; 8 bases align to TRBD1. Germline V lookup: CDR1 MNHNS, CDR2 SASEGT. V was clipped by 6 bases and J by 10 bases; unmatched bases: 1. This CDR3 contains 10 residues. CDR3 sequence: CASSDRGAFF. The CDR3 region has the DNA TGTGCCAGCAGCGACAGGGGAGCTTTCTTT.

The chain recombines TRBV19 with TRBJ2-5; the match to TRBD1 covers 8 bases. Germline-derived CDR1 and CDR2 are LNHDA and SQIVND (reference sequence). The CDR3 has 15 amino acids. The V segment lost 9 bases and the J segment 2 bases; nucleotides outside the gene matches: 11. The CDR3 coding sequence is TGTGCCAGCAAATCGACAGGGGTCCCTCAAGAGACCCAGTACTTC. As protein: CASKSTGVPQETQYF.

This chain links TRBV27 with TRBJ2-7; TRBD2 might be the D (6 bases). V lost 8 bases and J 0 bases, leaving 8 bases between the germline ends. The germline V gene has CDR1 MNHEY and CDR2 SMNVEV (reference sequence). The CDR3 is made up of 12 amino acids. The CDR3 sequence: CASRGNSYEQYF. Written as DNA, the CDR3 is TGTGCCAGCCGGGGGAACTCCTACGAGCAGTACTTC.

V and J are TRBV12-3 or TRBV12-4 and TRBJ2-3; D possibly corresponds to TRBD1 (6 bases). The ends were cut back, 4 bases at V and 1 base at J, with 15 bases in the middle. CDR3 size: 16 residues. CDR3 DNA sequence: TGTGCCAGCAGTTCGGGAAACAGGGTTGGCACAGATACGCAGTATTTT. Translated: CASSSGNRVGTDTQYF.

The V and J genes are TRBV18 and TRBJ1-5; D is undetermined. Germline V gene lookup returns CDR1 KGHSH and CDR2 LQKENI. V was pared by 3 bases and J by 5 bases, with 8 bases between. The CDR3 totals 13 residues. The CDR3 nucleotides are TGTGCCAGCTCACCCGGTGGGGATCAGCCCCAGCATTTT. It specifies CASSPGGDQPQHF.

The rearrangement uses TRBV5-4 and TRBJ2-5; TRBD2 is a possible D gene (7 bases). Trimming left V 5 bases short and J 3 bases short, with 17 bases between. The CDR3 length is 15 residues. The germline CDR1 and CDR2 sequences are SGHNT and YYREEE (reference sequence). For the CDR3, the DNA is TGTGCCAGCAGTCAAGGAGGGGGGGCCAAAGAGACCCAGTACTTC. It encodes CASSQGGGAKETQYF.

This chain links TRBV20-1 with TRBJ2-6, with D perhaps matching TRBD1 (6 bases). In germline, CDR1 is DFQATT, CDR2 SNEGSKA (reference sequence). With 3 bases removed from V and 2 bases from J, the gap between germline ends came to 14 bases. CDR3 size: 16 residues. The DNA for the CDR3 is TGCAGTGCTAGCCCCGCAAACAGGGCTGGGGCCAACGTCCTGACTTTC. Translating it yields CSASPANRAGANVLTF.

The rearrangement links TRBV5-1 to TRBJ2-7; the D gene is possibly TRBD1 (6 bases). Germline CDR1 reads SGHRS; CDR2 reads YFSETQ. V lost 6 bases to trimming and J lost 3 bases, with 13 bases between them. CDR3 length: 13 amino acids. CDR3 DNA: TGCGCCAGCACCCAGGGACAAAGCTACGAGCAGTACTTC. Its translation: CASTQGQSYEQYF.

This chain links TRBV5-4 with TRBJ2-4, with TRBD1 matching over 11 bases. The germline gives CDR1 SGHNT, CDR2 YYREEE (reference sequence). After removal of 3 bases from V and 2 bases from J, the junction contained 7 bases not matched to a gene. The CDR3 has 17 amino acids. CDR3 residues: CASSSLGQGVTKNIQYF. The DNA of the CDR3 is TGTGCCAGCAGCTCGCTGGGACAGGGGGTGACCAAAAACATTCAGTACTTC.

This clonotype was recorded a few times. CDR3 in amino acids: CASSYLRGAGYEQYF. CDR3 coding DNA: TGTGCCAGCAGTTACCTCCGGGGTGCGGGCTACGAGCAGTACTTC. V is TRBV6-5 and J is TRBJ2-7, with D possibly matching TRBD2 (5 bases). Germline loops: CDR1 MNHEY, CDR2 SVGAGI. The CDR3 covers 15 residues. Trimming took off 2 bases at V and 3 bases at J, with 14 bases between the two ends.

This clonotype came up a few times. This rearrangement joins TRBV30 to TRBJ1-2; D remains unclear. This CDR3 is built from 15 residues. V shed 2 bases and J shed 8 bases, with 21 bases lying between them. The germline CDR1 and CDR2 sequences are GTSNPN and SVGIG (reference sequence). The CDR3 coding sequence is TGTGCCTGGAGTAAGTTCACCGGAGGACCGGGAGGCTACACCTTC. Translation gives CAWSKFTGGPGGYTF.

The chain is built from TRBV6-1 and TRBJ2-6; 7 bases map to TRBD1. The germline V gene encodes CDR1 MNHNS and CDR2 SASEGT. CDR3 size: 18 residues. The J segment lost 0 bases and the V segment lost 4 bases, leaving 9 bases of the junction unmatched. CDR3: CASSVDRQSYSGANVLTF. CDR3 in DNA: TGTGCCAGCAGTGTGGACAGGCAATCGTACTCTGGGGCCAACGTCCTGACTTTC.

Judged by abundance, this clonotype is medium-sized. This sequence joins TRBV6-5 and TRBJ2-1; TRBD2 matches 14 bases. The germline V gene has CDR1 MNHEY and CDR2 SVGAGI. Trimming removed 5 bases from V and 7 bases from J; junction bases left unmatched: 13. This CDR3 has 18 amino acids. As DNA, the CDR3 is TGTGCCAGCAGTGAAATTAGACTAGCGGGGGGGCCCGTGAATGAGCAGTTCTTC. The encoded protein is CASSEIRLAGGPVNEQFF.

This clonotype is a singleton in its sample. A much larger clone lies a single base off, so this may be a read error. The V and J genes are TRBV19 and TRBJ2-3; possible D gene TRBD2, 5 bases. Germline lookup yields CDR1 LNHDA and CDR2 SQIVND (reference sequence). The CDR3 runs to 16 residues. DNA of the CDR3: TGTGCCAGTAGTATCTCACACCGGCCTAGCACATATACGCAGTATTTT. It codes for CASSISHRPSTYTQYF.

This clonotype was seen only a few times. This rearrangement joins TRBV27 to TRBJ1-5; D call uncertain. Germline CDR1 and CDR2: MNHEY and SMNVEV (reference sequence). The CDR3 loop spans 13 amino acids. Trimming took 8 bases from V and 0 from J, leaving 8 bases between them. CDR3 nucleotide sequence: TGTGCCAGCGGGAGCAATAGCAATCAGCCCCAGCATTTT. This codes for CASGSNSNQPQHF.

This clonotype is labeled medium-sized (0.01 to 0.1%). The chain combines TRBV19 with TRBJ1-2, with 9 positions matching TRBD1. The CDR3 has 15 residues. The germline gives CDR1 LNHDA, CDR2 SQIVND (reference sequence). The J segment lost 4 bases and the V segment lost 10 bases, leaving 13 bases of the junction unmatched. The CDR3 nucleotides are TGTGCCACCTCGCGGACAGGGGCTTTCGGCTATGGCTACACCTTC. It is translated as CATSRTGAFGYGYTF.